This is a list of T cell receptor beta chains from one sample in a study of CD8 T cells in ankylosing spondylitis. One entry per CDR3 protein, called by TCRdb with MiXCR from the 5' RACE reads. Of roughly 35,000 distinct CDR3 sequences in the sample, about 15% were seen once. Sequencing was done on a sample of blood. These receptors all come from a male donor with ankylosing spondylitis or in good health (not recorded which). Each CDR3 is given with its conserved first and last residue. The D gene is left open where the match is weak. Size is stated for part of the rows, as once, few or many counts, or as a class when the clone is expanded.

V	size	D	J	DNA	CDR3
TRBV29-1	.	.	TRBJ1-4	TGCAGCGTCTACCAGGGACCGGGTGAAAAACTGTTTTTT	CSVYQGPGEKLFF
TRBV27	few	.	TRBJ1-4	TGTGCCAGCAGTTTACGACAGGAAAATGAAAAACTGTTTTTT	CASSLRQENEKLFF
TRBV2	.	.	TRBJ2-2	TGTGCCAGCAGATTGACGGGCGTGAACACCGGGGAGCTGTTTTTT	CASRLTGVNTGELFF
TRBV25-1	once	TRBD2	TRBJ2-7	TGTGCCAGCAGTGACACCAAGCGGGACCCCACCTACGAGCAGTACTTC	CASSDTKRDPTYEQYF
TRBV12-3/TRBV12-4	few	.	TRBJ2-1	TGTGCCAGCAGGACTCTGACAGAGTACAATGAGCAGTTCTTC	CASRTLTEYNEQFF
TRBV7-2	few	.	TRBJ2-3	TGTGCCAGCAGCCCTCGGGTGGGCACAGATACGCAGTATTTT	CASSPRVGTDTQYF
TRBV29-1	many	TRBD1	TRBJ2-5	TGCAGCGCCCGGGACAGGGTACAAGAGACCCAGTACTTC	CSARDRVQETQYF
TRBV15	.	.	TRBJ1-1	TGTGCCACCAGCACCCGCAGGGAGAACACTGAAGCTTTCTTT	CATSTRRENTEAFF
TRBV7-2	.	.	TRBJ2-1	TGTGCCAGCAGCTTAGCGTTAAGGGTCGATGAGCAGTTCTTC	CASSLALRVDEQFF
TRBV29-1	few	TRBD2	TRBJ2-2	TGCAGCGTCGCCAAACTTAGCGGGAGGCAAAGCACCGGGGAGCTGTTTTTT	CSVAKLSGRQSTGELFF
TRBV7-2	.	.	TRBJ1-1	TGTGCCAGCACTAAAAACCCGAGGGGGAAGGACACTGAAGCTTTCTTT	CASTKNPRGKDTEAFF
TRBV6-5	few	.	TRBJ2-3	TGTGCCAGCAGTGCGTGGACTGGGGAAGGCGCAGATACGCAGTATTTT	CASSAWTGEGADTQYF
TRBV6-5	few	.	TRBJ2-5	TGTGCCAGCCACAGGTTAACTTTAGAAGAGACCCAGTACTTC	CASHRLTLEETQYF
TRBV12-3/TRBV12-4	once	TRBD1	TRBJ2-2	TGTGCCAGCAGAAGGACAGGGGGCGGCATCGGGGAGCTGTTTTTT	CASRRTGGGIGELFF
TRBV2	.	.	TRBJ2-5	TGTGCCAGCAGCCAGGGAGGAGGGAAGTCAGAGACCCAGTACTTC	CASSQGGGKSETQYF
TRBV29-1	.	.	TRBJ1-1	TGCAGCCAAACCCCGAACACTGAAGCTTTCTTT	CSQTPNTEAFF
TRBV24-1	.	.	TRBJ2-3	TGTGCCACCAGTTTCCCCGGAGAAGATACGCAGTATTTT	CATSFPGEDTQYF
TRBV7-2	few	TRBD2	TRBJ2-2	TGTGCCAGCAGCCCCCTGGTAGCGGGGGCCGGCGGGGAGCTGTTTTTT	CASSPLVAGAGGELFF
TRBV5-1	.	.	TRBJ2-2	TGCGCCAGCAGCTTGGAATCCTTCGCGGGGGAGCTGTTTTTT	CASSLESFAGELFF
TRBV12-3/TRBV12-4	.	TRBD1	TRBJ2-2	TGTGCCAGCAGTTTAACCAGGGGGCCCGGGGAGCTGTTTTTT	CASSLTRGPGELFF
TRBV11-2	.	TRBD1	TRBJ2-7	TGTGCCAGCAGCCCCCTCTCGACAGGGGGCGGGGAGCAGTACTTC	CASSPLSTGGGEQYF
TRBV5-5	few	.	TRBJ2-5	TGTGCCAGCAGCTCCAGTCCACCCCAAGAGACCCAGTACTTC	CASSSSPPQETQYF
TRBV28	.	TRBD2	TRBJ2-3	TGTGCCAGCAGGACTAGCGGAGCTAGCACAGATACGCAGTATTTT	CASRTSGASTDTQYF
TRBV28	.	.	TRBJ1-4	TGTGCCAGCAGTTGGACGAGTGGGGCGGCTAATGAAAAACTGTTTTTT	CASSWTSGAANEKLFF
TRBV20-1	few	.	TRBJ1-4	TGCAGTGCTAATGCAGTTAATGAAAAACTGTTTTTT	CSANAVNEKLFF
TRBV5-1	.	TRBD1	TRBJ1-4	TGCGCCAGCAGCTTGGAAGGGGGCGGGGGTGAAAAACTGTTTTTT	CASSLEGGGGEKLFF
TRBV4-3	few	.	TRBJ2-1	TGCGCCAGCAGTACAAGTCTAAAAGCGTCCTACAATGAGCAGTTCTTC	CASSTSLKASYNEQFF
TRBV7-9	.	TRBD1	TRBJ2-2	TGTGCCAGCAGCTCGGGACAGGCGATCACCGGGGAGCTGTTTTTT	CASSSGQAITGELFF
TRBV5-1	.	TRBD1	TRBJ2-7	TGCGCCAGCAGCACCGGGACAGGGGGGAACCGCGAGCAGTACTTC	CASSTGTGGNREQYF
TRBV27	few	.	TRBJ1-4	TGTGCCAGCAGTTTCTCAGCAGGGTTTGAAAAACTGTTTTTT	CASSFSAGFEKLFF
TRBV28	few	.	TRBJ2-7	TGTGCCAGCAGTTTACTCGGGAGAGTCTACGAGCAGTACTTC	CASSLLGRVYEQYF
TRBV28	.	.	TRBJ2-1	TGTGCCAGCAGTTTATTGACCATCCCGAATGAGCAGTTCTTC	CASSLLTIPNEQFF
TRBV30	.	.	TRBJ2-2	TGTGCCTGGAGCCGAATGAAAGACGGGGAGCTGTTTTTT	CAWSRMKDGELFF
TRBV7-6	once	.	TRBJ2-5	TGTGCCAGCAGCTTAACAAACCAAGAGACCCAGTACTTC	CASSLTNQETQYF
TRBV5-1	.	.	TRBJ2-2	TGCGCCAGCAGTTGGAACAGGAGGGACACCGGGGAGCTGTTTTTT	CASSWNRRDTGELFF
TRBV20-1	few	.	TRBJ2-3	TGCAGTGCTAGAGTAGGCAACACTTTCACAGATACGCAGTATTTT	CSARVGNTFTDTQYF
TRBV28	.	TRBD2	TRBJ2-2	TGTGCCAGCAGCCGTCCCGGACTAGCGACCGGGGAGCTGTTTTTT	CASSRPGLATGELFF
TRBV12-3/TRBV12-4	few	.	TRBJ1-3	TGTGCCAGCAGTTTAAGTTCTGGAAACACCATATATTTT	CASSLSSGNTIYF
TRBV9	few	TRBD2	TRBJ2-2	TGTGCCAGCAGCCCACTAGCGGGGGGGCCTCTAACCGGGGAGCTGTTTTTT	CASSPLAGGPLTGELFF
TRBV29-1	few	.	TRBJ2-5	TGCAGCGTTGCCGCAAAAGAGACCCAGTACTTC	CSVAAKETQYF
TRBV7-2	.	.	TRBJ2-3	TGTGCCAGCAGCTGGGGCCAGCCGGGAGATACGCAGTATTTT	CASSWGQPGDTQYF
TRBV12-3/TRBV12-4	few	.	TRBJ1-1	TGTGCCAGCAGTTTAAAGCGTTTGCACACTGAAGCTTTCTTT	CASSLKRLHTEAFF
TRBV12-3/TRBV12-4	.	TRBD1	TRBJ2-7	TGTGCCAGCAGTTCCCACAGACAGGGGGCTCGCGAGCAGTACTTC	CASSSHRQGAREQYF
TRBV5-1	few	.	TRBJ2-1	TGCGCCAGCAGCTTGGTCGGGACTCATAACAATGAGCAGTTCTTC	CASSLVGTHNNEQFF
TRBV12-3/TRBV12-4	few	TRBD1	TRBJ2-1	TGTGCCAGCAGTTTCCCCGGGACAGGGGTCGGTGAGCAGTTCTTC	CASSFPGTGVGEQFF
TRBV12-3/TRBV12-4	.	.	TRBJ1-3	TGTGCCAGCAGTCCCAATGGAAACACCATATATTTT	CASSPNGNTIYF
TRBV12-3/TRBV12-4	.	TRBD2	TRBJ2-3	TGTGCCAGCAGCCCTCTAGCGGGCCCTAGCACAGATACGCAGTATTTT	CASSPLAGPSTDTQYF
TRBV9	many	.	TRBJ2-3	TGTGCCAGCAGCGTAGGTGGGATGGCAGATACGCAGTATTTT	CASSVGGMADTQYF
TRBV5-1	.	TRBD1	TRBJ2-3	TGCGCCAGCAGCTTACAGGGGAGCGACGATACGCAGTATTTT	CASSLQGSDDTQYF
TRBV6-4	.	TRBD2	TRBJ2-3	TGTGCCAGCAGTCTCCGGGAGGGGGATACGCAGTATTTT	CASSLREGDTQYF
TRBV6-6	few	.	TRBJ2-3	TGTGCCAGCAGTTACGCGGCAGACACAGATACGCAGTATTTT	CASSYAADTDTQYF
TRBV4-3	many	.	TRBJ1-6	TGCGCCAGCAGCCAACCGGGCCTCCTGGGTTCACCCCTCCACTTT	CASSQPGLLGSPLHF
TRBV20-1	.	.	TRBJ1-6	TGCAGTGCTAGAGATCTGAGGCAGGACGCCTATAATTCACCCCTCCACTTT	CSARDLRQDAYNSPLHF
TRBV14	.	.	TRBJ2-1	TGTGCCACTCGTCGGGGGGCAGGGAGTAGCAATGAGCAGTTCTTC	CATRRGAGSSNEQFF
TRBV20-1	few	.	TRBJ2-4	TGCAGTGCTCTGCGGGGATACAGTTTTCCCATTCAGTACTTC	CSALRGYSFPIQYF